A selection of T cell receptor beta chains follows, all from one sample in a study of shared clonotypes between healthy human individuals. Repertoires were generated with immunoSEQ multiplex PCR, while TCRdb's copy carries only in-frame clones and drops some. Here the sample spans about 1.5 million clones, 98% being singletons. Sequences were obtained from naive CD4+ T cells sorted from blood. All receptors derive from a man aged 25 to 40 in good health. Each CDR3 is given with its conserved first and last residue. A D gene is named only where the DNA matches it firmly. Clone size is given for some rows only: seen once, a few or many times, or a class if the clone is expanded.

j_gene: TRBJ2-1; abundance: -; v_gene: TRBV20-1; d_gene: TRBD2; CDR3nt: TGCAGTGCCCCCACTAGCGGGAGAATTTTCTTC; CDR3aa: CSAPTSGRIFF
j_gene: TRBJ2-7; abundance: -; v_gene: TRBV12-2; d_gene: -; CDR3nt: TGTGCAAGTCGCACAACCAACCGGGATTCGAGGTACGAGCAGTACTTC; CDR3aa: CASRTTNRDSRYEQYF
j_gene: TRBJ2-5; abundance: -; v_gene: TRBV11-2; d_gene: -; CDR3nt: TGTGCCAGCACCCGAGCGGAGGGGTGGGAGACCCAGTACTTC; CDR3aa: CASTRAEGWETQYF
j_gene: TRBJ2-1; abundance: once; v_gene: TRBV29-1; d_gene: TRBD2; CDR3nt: TGCAGCGTTGAACGTCCCCTAGCGGGAGAATACAATGAGCAGTTCTTC; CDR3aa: CSVERPLAGEYNEQFF
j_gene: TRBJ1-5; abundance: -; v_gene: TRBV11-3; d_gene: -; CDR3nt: TGTGCCAGCAGCCTGCGAGAACAGGGAATAAACAATCAGCCCCAGCATTTT; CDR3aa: CASSLREQGINNQPQHF
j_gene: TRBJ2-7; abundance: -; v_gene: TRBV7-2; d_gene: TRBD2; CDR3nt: TGTGCCAGCAGCTTAGAGCTAGCGGGGGGCTACGAGCAGTACTTC; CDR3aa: CASSLELAGGYEQYF
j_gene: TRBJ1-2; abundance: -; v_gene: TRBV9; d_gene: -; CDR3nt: TGTGCCAGCAGCGTAGACCCAGAGAACTATGGCTACACCTTC; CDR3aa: CASSVDPENYGYTF
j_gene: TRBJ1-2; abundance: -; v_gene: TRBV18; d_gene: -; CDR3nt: TGTGCCAGCTCACCCGAGGGCAATGGCTACACCTTC; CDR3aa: CASSPEGNGYTF
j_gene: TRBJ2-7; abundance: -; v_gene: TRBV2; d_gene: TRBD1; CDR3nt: TGTGCCAGCAGAGAACCCGGGACAGGGTCCCACGAGCAGTACTTC; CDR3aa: CASREPGTGSHEQYF
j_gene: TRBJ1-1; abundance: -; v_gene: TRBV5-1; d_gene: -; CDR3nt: TGCGCCAGCAGCGCGAACGGGGCCGACACTGAAGCTTTCTTT; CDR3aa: CASSANGADTEAFF
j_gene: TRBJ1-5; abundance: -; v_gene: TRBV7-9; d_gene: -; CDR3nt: TGTGCCAGCACCCTAAGTGGGGATGGGCAGCCCCAGCATTTT; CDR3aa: CASTLSGDGQPQHF
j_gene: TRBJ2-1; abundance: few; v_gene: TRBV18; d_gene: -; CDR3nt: TGTGCCAGCTCCCCCTCGGGGGACGTTAATGAGCAGTTCTTC; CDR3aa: CASSPSGDVNEQFF
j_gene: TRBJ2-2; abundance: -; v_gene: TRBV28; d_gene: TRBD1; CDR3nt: TGTGCCAGCAGTTTCGCTGACAGGGTCGGAAACGGGGAGCTGTTTTTT; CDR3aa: CASSFADRVGNGELFF
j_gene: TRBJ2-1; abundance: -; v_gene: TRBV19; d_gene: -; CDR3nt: TGTGCCAGTAGTATCGGCCTCACCGATGAGCAGTTCTTC; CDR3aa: CASSIGLTDEQFF
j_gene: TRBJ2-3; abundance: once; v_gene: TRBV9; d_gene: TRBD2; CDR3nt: TGTGCCAGCAGCGTAGGAGGTCTAGCGGGAGCGTTTGATACGCAGTATTTT; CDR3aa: CASSVGGLAGAFDTQYF
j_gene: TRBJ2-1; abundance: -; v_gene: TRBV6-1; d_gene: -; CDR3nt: TGTGCCAGCAGACCCACCTACAATGAGCAGTTCTTC; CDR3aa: CASRPTYNEQFF
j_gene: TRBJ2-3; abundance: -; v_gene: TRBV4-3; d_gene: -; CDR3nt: TGCGCCAGCAGCCAAGGGGGCAGGAGCACAGATACGCAGTATTTT; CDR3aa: CASSQGGRSTDTQYF
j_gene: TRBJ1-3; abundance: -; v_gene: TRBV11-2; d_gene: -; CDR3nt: TGTGCCAGCAGCCTTAGATACTATCCTGGAAACACCATATATTTT; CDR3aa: CASSLRYYPGNTIYF
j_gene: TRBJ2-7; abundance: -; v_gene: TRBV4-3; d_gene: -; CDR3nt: TGCGCCAGCAGCCAACTTAGGGACACCCCCTACGAGCAGTACTTC; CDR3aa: CASSQLRDTPYEQYF
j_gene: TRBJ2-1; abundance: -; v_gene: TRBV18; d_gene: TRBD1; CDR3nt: TGTGCCAGCTCACTTAAGACAGGGGGCTCAGGTAATGAGCAGTTCTTC; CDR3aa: CASSLKTGGSGNEQFF
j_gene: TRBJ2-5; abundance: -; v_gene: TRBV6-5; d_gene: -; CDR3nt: TGTGCCAGCAGATCCCAGGGGCCGGAGACCCAGTACTTC; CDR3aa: CASRSQGPETQYF
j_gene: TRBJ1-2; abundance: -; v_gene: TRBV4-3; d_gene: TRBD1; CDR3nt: TGCGCCAGCAGCCAAGACAGGGGGCCGGCTCTGGGCTACACCTTC; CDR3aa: CASSQDRGPALGYTF
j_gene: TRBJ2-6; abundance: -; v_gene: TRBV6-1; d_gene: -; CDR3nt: TGTGCCAGCAGTGAAGGCCAATGGGCCAGGTCCTCTGGGGCCAACGTCCTGACTTTC; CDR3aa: CASSEGQWARSSGANVLTF
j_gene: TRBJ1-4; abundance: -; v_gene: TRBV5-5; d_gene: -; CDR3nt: TGTGCCAGCAGCTTGGCTGGGGCTAATGAAAAACTGTTTTTT; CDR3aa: CASSLAGANEKLFF
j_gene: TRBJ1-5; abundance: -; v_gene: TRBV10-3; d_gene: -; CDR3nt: TGTGCCATCAGTATCCGGGAGGGAAGGGATCAGCCCCAGCATTTT; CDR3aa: CAISIREGRDQPQHF
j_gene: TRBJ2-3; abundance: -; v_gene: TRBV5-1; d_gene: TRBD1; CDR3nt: TGCGCCAGCAGCCCCAGGGACAGGAGGGCAGATACGCAGTATTTT; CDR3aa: CASSPRDRRADTQYF
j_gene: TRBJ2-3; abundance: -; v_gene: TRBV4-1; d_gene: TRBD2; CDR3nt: TGCGCCAGCAGCCAACTAGCGGGAGGATGGAATACGCAGTATTTT; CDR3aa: CASSQLAGGWNTQYF
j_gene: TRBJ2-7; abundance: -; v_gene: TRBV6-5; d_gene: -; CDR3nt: TGTGCCAGCAGTTACAGTTCCAGCCCCTACGAGCAGTACTTC; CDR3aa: CASSYSSSPYEQYF
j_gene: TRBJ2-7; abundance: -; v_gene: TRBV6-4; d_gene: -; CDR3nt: TGTGCCAGCAGTGACTCTTGGGGTATATCCGAGCAGTACTTC; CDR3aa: CASSDSWGISEQYF
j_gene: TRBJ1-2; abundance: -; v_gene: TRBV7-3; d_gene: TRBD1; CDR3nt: TGTGCCAGCAGCTTAATCGGTCGGACAGGGGTTGCCTATGGCTACACCTTC; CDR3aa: CASSLIGRTGVAYGYTF
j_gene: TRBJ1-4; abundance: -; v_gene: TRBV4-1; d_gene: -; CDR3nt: TGCGCCAGCAGCCAAGATATCAAACTTTTCGGGGACAAAGGACTGTTTTTT; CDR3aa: CASSQDIKLFGDKGLFF
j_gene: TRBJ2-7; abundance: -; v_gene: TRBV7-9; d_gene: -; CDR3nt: TGTGCCAGCAGCCGAGAGGCCGGAAACTACGAGCAGTACTTC; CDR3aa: CASSREAGNYEQYF
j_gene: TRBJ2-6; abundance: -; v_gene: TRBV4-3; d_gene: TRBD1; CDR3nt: TGCGCCAGCAGCCTAGCGCCAGGGGGCATTGGGGCCAACGTCCTGACTTTC; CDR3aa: CASSLAPGGIGANVLTF
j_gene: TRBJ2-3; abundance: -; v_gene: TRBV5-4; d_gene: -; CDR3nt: TGTGCCAGCAGCTTGGCCGGCGGTAGCACAGATACGCAGTATTTT; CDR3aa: CASSLAGGSTDTQYF
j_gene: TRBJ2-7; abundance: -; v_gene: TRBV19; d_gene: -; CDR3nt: TGTGCCAGCACGGGACCCCTCTACGAGCAGTACTTC; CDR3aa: CASTGPLYEQYF
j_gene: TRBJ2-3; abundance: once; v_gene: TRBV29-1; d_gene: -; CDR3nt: TGCAGCGATCGCTTTTCAGATACGCAGTATTTT; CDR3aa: CSDRFSDTQYF
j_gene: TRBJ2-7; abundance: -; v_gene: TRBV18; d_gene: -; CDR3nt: TGTGCCAGCTCATCCACGTACGGGCGCACCTACGAGCAGTACTTC; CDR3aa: CASSSTYGRTYEQYF
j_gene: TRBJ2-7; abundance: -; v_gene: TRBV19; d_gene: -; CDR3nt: TGTGCCAGTAGGGGGGTCTCCTACGAGCAGTACTTC; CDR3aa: CASRGVSYEQYF
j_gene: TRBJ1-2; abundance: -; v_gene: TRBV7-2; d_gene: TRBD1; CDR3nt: TGTGCCAGCAGCCGGACAGGGTATGGCTACACCTTC; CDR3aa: CASSRTGYGYTF
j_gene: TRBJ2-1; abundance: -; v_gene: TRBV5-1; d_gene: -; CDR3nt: TGCGCCAGCAGCTTGGACCCAGGGGTCTCCTACAATGAGCAGTTCTTC; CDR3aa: CASSLDPGVSYNEQFF
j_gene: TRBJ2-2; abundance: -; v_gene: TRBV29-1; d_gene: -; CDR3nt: TGCAGCGTTGAAGGGAGAGGGCTAGCCGGGGAGCTGTTTTTT; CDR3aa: CSVEGRGLAGELFF
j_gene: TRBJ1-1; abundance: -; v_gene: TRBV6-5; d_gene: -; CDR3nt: TGTGCCAGCAGTCCAAGGCGTCAGAACACTGAAGCTTTCTTT; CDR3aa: CASSPRRQNTEAFF
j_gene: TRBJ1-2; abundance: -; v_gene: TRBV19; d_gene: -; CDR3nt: TGTGCCAGTACCTCTTATGGCCGCCGGTCGAGCTATGGCTACACCTTC; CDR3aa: CASTSYGRRSSYGYTF
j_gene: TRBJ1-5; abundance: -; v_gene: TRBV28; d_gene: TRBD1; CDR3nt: TGTGCCAGCAGTTACGAGGTCAGGGGGAGCAATCAGCCCCAGCATTTT; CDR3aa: CASSYEVRGSNQPQHF
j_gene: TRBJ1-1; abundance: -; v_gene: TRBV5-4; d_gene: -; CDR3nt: TGTGCCAGCAGCTCCGTGGGGGATCGGAACACTGAAGCTTTCTTT; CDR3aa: CASSSVGDRNTEAFF
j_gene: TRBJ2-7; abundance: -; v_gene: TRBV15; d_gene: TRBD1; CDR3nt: TGTGCCACCAGCAGAGGTTCGGGACAGGGTAGCGAGCAGTACTTC; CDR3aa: CATSRGSGQGSEQYF
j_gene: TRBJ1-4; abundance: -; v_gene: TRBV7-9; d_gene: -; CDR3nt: TGTGCCAGCAGCTTAGTCCGGAGCGAAAAACTGTTTTTT; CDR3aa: CASSLVRSEKLFF